The next 28 T cell receptor beta chains were all read from a single sample in a study of T cells in Graves' hyperthyroidism and ophthalmopathy. Template material for amplifying TCR beta CDR3 regions consisted of RNA transcripts. TCR CDR3 regions were first amplified by RT-PCR with HTBI primers. TCRdb fed the multiplex PCR reads into MiXCR, producing one record per CDR3 protein. The sample lists about 840,000 distinct CDR3 sequences; 38% were seen once. The specimen was blood. The receptors originated from a man younger than 35 with Graves' hyperthyroidism.

This clonotype was counted at least ten times. The gene calls are TRBV29-1 and TRBJ2-6; D remains ambiguous. Trimming shortened V by 6 bases and J by 1 base, and 4 bases separated the two germline ends. Germline CDR1 SQVTM, CDR2 ANQGSEA. The CDR3 has 12 residues. The CDR3 loop is CSVESGANVLTF. The CDR3, as DNA: TGCAGCGTGGAATCTGGGGCCAACGTCCTGACTTTC.

This clonotype was counted many times. The gene calls are TRBV7-2 and TRBJ1-1; no firm D call. This CDR3 comprises 12 residues. Trimming took 1 base from V and 8 from J, leaving 8 bases between them. In germline, CDR1 is SGHTA, CDR2 FQGNSA. The CDR3 loop is CASSLDVVEAFF. The CDR3 DNA sequence: TGTGCCAGCAGCTTAGATGTGGTCGAAGCTTTCTTT.

The rearrangement joins TRBV6-5 to TRBJ2-6, with D maybe TRBD2 (6 bases). V shed 2 bases and J shed 0 bases, with 8 bases lying between them. From germline, CDR1 is MNHEY and CDR2 SVGAGI. CDR3 length: 16 amino acids. Here the CDR3 DNA reads TGTGCCAGCAGTTACGGCGGGAACTCTGGGGCCAACGTCCTGACTTTC. It yields the protein CASSYGGNSGANVLTF.

The chain joins TRBV6-5 to TRBJ1-4; D may be TRBD1 (6 bases). V lost 5 bases and J lost 2, with 12 bases in between. The germline gives CDR1 MNHEY, CDR2 SVGAGI. The CDR3 sequence is 15 residues long. The CDR3 DNA reads as TGTGCCAGCAGTCATACAGGGAGGACTAATGAAAAACTGTTTTTT. Residues: CASSHTGRTNEKLFF.

There are a few counts of this clonotype. This chain connects TRBV5-1 to TRBJ2-7; D is uncertain. Germline CDR1 and CDR2: SGHRS and YFSETQ. This CDR3 is 15 amino acids long. Trimming removed 0 bases from V and 3 bases from J, with 13 bases in between. CDR3 in DNA: TGCGCCAGCAGCTTGGAAGCTCTCGATCACTACGAGCAGTACTTC. This encodes CASSLEALDHYEQYF. The full variable domain, completed using reference TRBV5-1 and TRBJ2-7, is KAGVTQTPRYLIKTRGQQVTLSCSPISGHRSVSWYQQTPGQGLQFLFEYFSETQRNKGNFPGRFSGRQFSNSRSEMNVSTLELGDSALYLCASSLEALDHYEQYFGPGTRLTVT.

This clonotype showed up many times. The J gene is TRBJ2-5, the V gene TRBV7-9, with D possibly TRBD1 on 5 matching bases. This CDR3 is 13 amino acids long. The ends were cut back, 8 bases at V and 2 bases at J, with 12 bases in the middle. Germline V gene sequence: CDR1 SEHNR, CDR2 FQNEAQ (reference sequence). CDR3 amino acids: CASGWGGQETQYF. CDR3 sequence (DNA): TGTGCCAGCGGTTGGGGCGGTCAAGAGACCCAGTACTTC.

This clonotype was recorded many times. The chain uses TRBV7-9 and TRBJ2-7; D is tentatively TRBD1 or TRBD2 (5 bases each). Trimming removed 6 bases from V and 3 bases from J, with 12 bases in between. Germline loops: CDR1 SEHNR, CDR2 FQNEAQ (reference sequence). This CDR3 spans 13 amino acids. DNA for the CDR3: TGTGCCAGCAGACGGGACGCGGACTACGAGCAGTACTTC. This translates into CASRRDADYEQYF.

The chain has TRBV5-1 and TRBJ1-5, with 12 nucleotides matching TRBD1. V gave up 0 bases and J gave up 7 bases; unmatched junction bases: 2. CDR1 SGHRS and CDR2 YFSETQ come from the germline V gene. The CDR3 covers 15 residues. In DNA form, the CDR3 reads TGCGCCAGCAGCTTGGAGGGGACAGGGGGCCAGCCCCAGCATTTT. This gives the protein CASSLEGTGGQPQHF.

This clonotype was seen a handful of times. The CDR3 loop is CASSLSAEHYEQYF. The DNA of the CDR3 is TGTGCCAGCAGTTTATCTGCGGAACACTACGAGCAGTACTTC. The chain carries TRBV12-3 or TRBV12-4 and TRBJ2-7; D uncertain. V lost 2 bases and J lost 3, with 11 bases in between. This CDR3 is built from 14 residues.

Comment on this clonotype: Germline is not matched at one junction end, which may reflect a read error. This chain connects TRBV15 to TRBJ2-2; D is possibly TRBD2 (5 bases). Germline-derived CDR1 and CDR2 are LNHNV and YYDKDF (reference sequence). The CDR3 spans 14 residues. The CDR3 reads CATSRWPGTGELSW. The DNA for the CDR3 is TGTGCCACCAGCAGGTGGCCAGGTACCGGGGAGCTGTCTTGG.

The sample holds one count of this clonotype. The CDR3 loop reads CASTAYSYVREEQYF. CDR3 sequence (DNA): TGTGCCAGCACCGCTTACAGCTACGTTCGGGAAGAGCAGTACTTC. V and J are TRBV7-9 and TRBJ2-7, with D perhaps TRBD2 (5 bases). Germline CDR1 SEHNR, CDR2 FQNEAQ (reference sequence). This CDR3 contains 15 residues. Trimming cost V 7 bases and J 7 bases, with 23 bases left between them.

There are a few counts of this clonotype. The chain has TRBV2 and TRBJ2-7; 15 bases agree with TRBD2. Germline CDR1 and CDR2: SNHLY and FYNNEI. Germline trimming cut 7 bases from V and 6 bases from J; bases unmatched to any gene: 13. The CDR3 is 17 amino acids. Here the CDR3 reads CASTRTSGGASTREQYF. The CDR3 DNA is TGTGCCAGCACCCGGACTAGCGGGGGGGCCTCAACTCGCGAGCAGTACTTC.

The rearrangement joins TRBV5-1 to TRBJ1-5; D not certain. V was trimmed by 1 base and J by 0 bases, leaving 14 bases between them. CDR3 length: 17 amino acids. Germline loops: CDR1 SGHRS, CDR2 YFSETQ. The CDR3 region has the DNA TGCGCCAGCAGCTTGTACGCGTTCAAGTATAGCAATCAGCCCCAGCATTTT. It yields the protein CASSLYAFKYSNQPQHF.

The chain carries TRBV20-1 and TRBJ2-7; 7 positions match TRBD1. The CDR3 totals 13 residues. CDR1 is DFQATT, CDR2 SNEGSKA, per germline (reference sequence). With V trimmed by 6 bases and J by 2 bases, 7 bases remained unmatched. CDR3 DNA sequence: TGCAGTGCCGGGGACAGCGAAACCTACGAGCAGTACTTC. Translated: CSAGDSETYEQYF.

Worth noting for this clonotype: This may be a read error, as it is one base from a much larger clone. The chain has TRBV7-9 and TRBJ2-7; tentatively, D is TRBD2 (6 bases). The CDR3 is 14 residues long. The V gene's germline CDR1 is SEHNR and CDR2 FQNEAQ (reference sequence). CDR3 loop: CTSSLVGGTNEQYF. The CDR3 DNA follows: TGTACCAGCAGCTTAGTGGGCGGGACGAACGAGCAGTACTTC.

About this clonotype itself: This may come from a read error, since a much larger clone is one base off. The chain joins TRBV7-2 to TRBJ1-5; a weak D match, TRBD1 (5 bases). The CDR3 has 14 amino acids. CDR1 SGHTA and CDR2 FQGNSA come from the germline V gene. Trimming cost V 1 base and J 6 bases, with 10 bases left between them. Here the CDR3 reads CTSSLGWGPQPQHF. CDR3 nucleotides: TGTACCAGCAGCTTAGGATGGGGCCCTCAGCCCCAGCATTTT. Full variable domain (rest looked up from reference TRBV7-2 and TRBJ1-5): GAGVSQSPSNKVTEKGKDVELRCDPISGHTALYWYRQSLGQGLEFLIYFQGNSAPDKSGLPSDRFSAERTGGSVSTLTIQRTQQEDSAVYLCTSSLGWGPQPQHFGDGTRLSIL.

The table lists this clonotype with a few counts. The chain carries TRBV7-9 and TRBJ2-7; 7 nucleotides agree with TRBD1. CDR3 length: 16 amino acids. Per the germline V gene, CDR1 is SEHNR and CDR2 is FQNEAQ (reference sequence). Trimming took 5 bases from V and 4 from J; bases not matched to a gene: 14. Here the CDR3 DNA reads TGTGCCAGCAGCAGCCGACAGGGAAGATTAGGGTACGAGCAGTACTTC. Its translation is CASSSRQGRLGYEQYF.

In this sample, this clonotype turned up a few times. The J gene is TRBJ1-2, the V gene TRBV18; TRBD1 might be the D (5 bases). Deletions cut 0 bases from V and 5 bases from J, with 13 bases between. This CDR3 has 15 amino acids. The germline V gene encodes CDR1 KGHSH and CDR2 LQKENI. CDR3 region: CASSPPDTVIYGYTF. The CDR3 DNA reads TGTGCCAGCTCACCACCGGACACAGTTATTTATGGCTACACCTTC.

The rearrangement uses TRBV7-9 and TRBJ2-7, with 10 positions matching TRBD2. CDR1 and CDR2 (germline): SEHNR, FQNEAQ (reference sequence). This CDR3 has 16 amino acids. Losses at the gene ends were 5 bases for V and 1 base for J; bases not matched to a gene: 8. CDR3 sequence (DNA): TGTGCCAGCAGCCACCCAGAGACTAGCGGGTCCTACGAGCAGTACTTC. Translated, it gives CASSHPETSGSYEQYF.

This clonotype showed up many times. The chain employs TRBV24-1 and TRBJ2-5, with TRBD1 matching 9 bases. Trimming removed 4 bases from V and 5 bases from J; junction bases left unmatched: 7. CDR3 length: 15 amino acids. In germline, CDR1 is KGHDR, CDR2 SFDVKD. As DNA, the CDR3 is TGTGCCACCAGTGACCCCTCCGGGACAGGGGAGACCCAGTACTTC. Protein: CATSDPSGTGETQYF.

Ten or more counts support this clonotype. The V call is TRBV7-9, the J call TRBJ1-1; TRBD1 matches 7 bases. The CDR3 is made up of 13 amino acids. J was trimmed by 7 bases and V by 4 bases; bases with no gene match: 6. Germline loops: CDR1 SEHNR, CDR2 FQNEAQ (reference sequence). In DNA form, the CDR3 reads TGTGCCAGCAGCTGGGACAGCGCGGATGAAGCTTTCTTT. Amino acids: CASSWDSADEAFF.

The chain joins TRBV29-1 to TRBJ1-6; 7 positions match TRBD1. The J segment lost 7 bases and the V segment lost 8 bases, leaving 8 bases of the junction unmatched. Germline V lookup: CDR1 SQVTM, CDR2 ANQGSEA. The CDR3 is made up of 13 amino acids. CDR3 DNA sequence: TGCAGCTTGAGGGACAGCCCGAATTCACCCCTCCACTTT. Translated, it gives CSLRDSPNSPLHF.

Concerning this clonotype: This may be a read error: a much more frequent sequence differs by one nucleotide. The gene calls are TRBV24-1 and TRBJ1-1, with D unresolved. V lost 2 bases and J lost 5, with 14 bases in between. Germline V gene data show CDR1 as KGHDR and CDR2 as SFDVKD. The CDR3 length is 15 residues. The CDR3, as DNA: TGTGCCACCAGTGATTCTAGGAGGCGTGAGACTGAAGCTTTCTTT. It codes for CATSDSRRRETEAFF.

Ten or more counts support this clonotype. This rearrangement joins TRBV6-1 to TRBJ1-6; D is ambiguous. The V end was cut by 2 bases, the J end by 13 bases, with 3 bases between. The CDR3 loop spans 10 amino acids. The germline gives CDR1 MNHNS, CDR2 SASEGT. CDR3 protein: CASSESPLHF. The CDR3 DNA sequence: TGTGCCAGCAGTGAATCCCCCCTCCACTTT.

This rearrangement joins TRBV29-1 to TRBJ2-5; 8 nucleotides line up with TRBD1. V dropped 8 bases and J dropped 7; count of bases not matched to a gene: 6. This CDR3 is built from 11 residues. The germline V gene encodes CDR1 SQVTM and CDR2 ANQGSEA. The DNA of the CDR3 is TGCAGCCTTGGACAGGGTGTGACCCAGTACTTC. It specifies CSLGQGVTQYF.

As concerns this clonotype: A much larger clone differs from this one at a single base, so this may be a read error. The DNA for the CDR3 is TGTGCCAGCAGCGTACATGACTACGAGCAGTACTTC. This translates into CASSVHDYEQYF. V is TRBV7-9 and J is TRBJ2-7; D call uncertain. The V end lost 5 bases, the J end lost 3 bases, and 8 bases lay between the germline ends. CDR3 size: 12 residues. Per germline, CDR1 SEHNR and CDR2 FQNEAQ (reference sequence).

This clonotype was counted many times. The CDR3 sequence: CASSISEQGTDYEQYF. CDR3 DNA sequence: TGTGCCAGTAGTATCTCCGAACAGGGTACGGACTACGAGCAGTACTTC. V gene TRBV19 combines with J gene TRBJ2-7, with a possible D match to TRBD1 (6 bases). CDR1 and CDR2 from the germline V gene are LNHDA and SQIVND (reference sequence). Trimming removed 3 bases from V and 3 bases from J, with 18 bases in between. The CDR3 consists of 16 residues.

This clonotype was counted a few times. The chain couples TRBV2 to TRBJ2-2; possible D gene TRBD2, 6 bases. The germline V and J ends were trimmed by 6 bases and 1 base, with 12 bases remaining between them. The germline gives CDR1 SNHLY, CDR2 FYNNEI. The CDR3 covers 15 residues. CDR3 sequence (DNA): TGTGCCAGCAGGGAGGGGAGCGGGAACACCGGGGAGCTGTTTTTT. Its protein is CASREGSGNTGELFF.